The present T cell receptor (beta chain) was sequenced within a study of T cells in Graves' hyperthyroidism and ophthalmopathy. Study outcomes and limitations: In the blood, most expanded thyroid clonotypes above 0.001 appeared as well.

Template material for amplifying TCR beta CDR3 regions consisted of RNA transcripts. Primed by the HTBI set, a first-round RT-PCR was run on the TCR CDR3. TCRdb ran MiXCR on the multiplex PCR reads and lists one entry per CDR3 protein. The sample holds approximately 480,000 distinct CDR3 sequences; 20% are singletons and the top ten take around a quarter. This clonotype was seen at least ten times. Its antigen is as yet unknown. CDR1 and CDR2 (germline): SGHVS, FQNEAQ. The V and J ends lost 2 bases and 7 bases respectively, with 11 bases between them. The CDR3 contains 13 residues. This clonotype originated in a man in his late teens or twenties with Graves' hyperthyroidism. This chain links TRBV7-8 with TRBJ1-1; D gene uncertain. Sequencing was done on a sample of blood. CDR3 bases: TGTGCCAGCAGCTTATGGGGAAGAGGTGAAGCTTTCTTT. Translated: CASSLWGRGEAFF. Combining the CDR3 with reference TRBV7-8 and TRBJ1-1 gives the whole variable domain GAGVSQSPRYKVAKRGQDVALRCDPISGHVSLFWYQQALGQGPEFLTYFQNEAQLDKSGLPSDRFFAERPEGSVSTLKIQRTQQEDSAVYLCASSLWGRGEAFFGQGTRLTVV.